This TCR beta chain derives from a study of T cells in Graves' hyperthyroidism and ophthalmopathy. The trim removed 6 bases at V and 7 bases at J, leaving 5 bases unmatched. Per germline, CDR1 MNHEY and CDR2 SMNVEV (reference sequence). CDR3 length equals 13 residues. Amplification of TCR beta CDR3 regions used RNA as the template. TCR CDR3 regions were first amplified by RT-PCR with HTBI primers. TCRdb re-called the multiplex PCR reads with MiXCR, one entry per CDR3 protein. The sample yields around 340,000 distinct CDR3 sequences, about 15% seen once. This clonotype was seen many times. Specimen: blood. The chain uses TRBV27 and TRBJ1-2, with TRBD1 identical over 10 bases. The receptor's source is a man under 40 with Graves' hyperthyroidism. In DNA, the CDR3 is TGTGCCAGCAGCTTGGACAGGGGGGGTGGCTACACCTTC. Translation gives CASSLDRGGGYTF.